Below are 14 T cell receptor beta chains sequenced from a single sample in a study of technical replicates of blood from a few donors (dated by TCRdb to between 2016 and 2019). Receptors were amplified or captured by the immunoSEQ multiplex PCR assay. In TCRdb, the immuneACCESS table is reduced to in-frame sequences with V and J assigned. These tables do not hold every clone; where another copy was compared, an unresolved V gene accounts for under half, and the others remain unexplained. This sample lists tens of thousands of clones; 92% were detected once. Of the sample, 0.42% falls within the top ten clones. The sequencing sample was made of T cells isolated from PBMCs. These receptors all come from a human donor in good health.

The chain is built from TRBV4-3 and TRBJ2-3, with TRBD2 matching 11 bases. Trimming took 4 bases from V and 6 from J; bases not matched to a gene: 9. Germline-derived CDR1 and CDR2 are LGHNA and YSLEER. The CDR3 sequence is 16 residues long. The CDR3 spells CASSRRLAGFPDTQYF. CDR3 DNA: TGCGCCAGCAGCCGCAGACTAGCGGGATTTCCGGATACGCAGTATTTT.

The chain joins TRBV14 to TRBJ2-2; TRBD2 aligns across 9 bases. The germline CDR1 and CDR2 sequences are SGHDN and FVKESK. This CDR3 is 14 amino acids long. V trimming: 4 bases; J trimming: 10 bases; junction bases outside the gene matches: 7. The CDR3 bases are TGTGCCAGCAGCCTAGCGGGAGTCTTCGAGGAGCTGTTTTTT. Amino acids: CASSLAGVFEELFF.

This sequence joins TRBV4-3 and TRBJ1-1; D is unresolved. V shed 1 base and J shed 0 bases, with 9 bases lying between them. This CDR3 comprises 15 residues. Per the germline V gene, CDR1 is LGHNA and CDR2 is YSLEER. Here the CDR3 reads CASSQGIGVNTEAFF. In DNA, the CDR3 is TGCGCCAGCAGCCAAGGGATAGGAGTGAACACTGAAGCTTTCTTT.

CDR3 coding DNA: TGTGCCAGCACCATCGGGGCTAGCGGGTACTACGAGCAGTACTTC. Its protein product is CASTIGASGYYEQYF. The V and J genes are TRBV6-4 and TRBJ2-7; 8 bases match TRBD2. The CDR3 consists of 15 residues. Trimming at V came to 7 bases and at J to 3 bases, leaving 11 bases not matched to a gene. CDR1 and CDR2 from the germline V gene are MRHNA and SNTAGT.

The CDR3 region is CASSTQGVTDTQYF. DNA for the CDR3: TGTGCCAGTAGTACACAGGGTGTCACAGATACGCAGTATTTT. The chain links TRBV19 to TRBJ2-3, with D perhaps matching TRBD1 (6 bases). The V gene lost 4 bases and the J gene lost 2 bases, with 10 bases spanning the gap. CDR1 is LNHDA and CDR2 is SQIVND in the germline V gene (reference sequence). There are 14 residues in the CDR3.

This chain links TRBV5-1 with TRBJ2-2; D is perhaps TRBD1 (5 bases). Germline V gives CDR1 SGHRS, CDR2 YFSETQ. Between the trimmed V and J ends, which lost 1 base and 6 bases, there was a span of 13 bases. The CDR3 loop spans 15 amino acids. CDR3 nucleotide sequence: TGCGCCAGCAGCTTGCGGCAGGGTAGTTCCGGGGAGCTGTTTTTT. Translating gives CASSLRQGSSGELFF.

This chain joins TRBV5-1 and TRBJ2-7, with 12 bases that match TRBD2. V trimming: 4 bases; J trimming: 4 bases; junction bases outside the gene matches: 3. The CDR3 totals 14 residues. Germline V gene data show CDR1 as SGHRS and CDR2 as YFSETQ. CDR3 DNA: TGCGCCAGCAGCCCGACTAGCGGGAGATACGAGCAGTACTTC. This codes for CASSPTSGRYEQYF. Combining the CDR3 with reference TRBV5-1 and TRBJ2-7 gives the whole variable domain KAGVTQTPRYLIKTRGQQVTLSCSPISGHRSVSWYQQTPGQGLQFLFEYFSETQRNKGNFPGRFSGRQFSNSRSEMNVSTLELGDSALYLCASSPTSGRYEQYFGPGTRLTVT.

The chain couples TRBV15 to TRBJ1-4; 11 bases are shared with TRBD1. J gave up 10 bases and V 5 bases, and 6 bases lay outside the gene matches. CDR3 length equals 14 residues. Germline V gene lookup returns CDR1 LNHNV and CDR2 YYDKDF (reference sequence). The CDR3 reads CATSVGTGGGKLFF. The CDR3 DNA sequence: TGTGCCACCAGCGTAGGGACAGGGGGTGGAAAACTGTTTTTT. Variable domain in full (rest from reference TRBV15 and TRBJ1-4): DAMVIQNPRYQVTQFGKPVTLSCSQTLNHNVMYWYQQKSSQAPKLLFHYYDKDFNNEADTPDNFQSRRPNTSFCFLDIRSPGLGDTAMYLCATSVGTGGGKLFFGSGTQLSVL.

The chain recombines TRBV28 with TRBJ2-7, with a weak D call TRBD1 (5 bases). Between the trimmed V and J ends, which lost 9 bases and 3 bases, there was a span of 15 bases. There are 13 residues in the CDR3. Germline CDR1 is MDHEN and CDR2 is SYDVKM. The CDR3 loop reads CASNQGEDYEQYF. The CDR3 DNA sequence: TGTGCCAGTAATCAGGGTGAGGACTACGAGCAGTACTTC.

This sequence joins TRBV27 and TRBJ2-2; D is undetermined. Between the trimmed V and J ends, which lost 3 bases and 7 bases, there was a span of 9 bases. Looked up from germline, CDR1 is MNHEY and CDR2 is SMNVEV (reference sequence). The CDR3 consists of 13 residues. DNA for the CDR3: TGTGCCAGCAGTTTCAGTTCATACGGGGAGCTGTTTTTT. It is translated as CASSFSSYGELFF.

The rearrangement uses TRBV6-5 and TRBJ1-2; 7 bases line up with TRBD1. The CDR3 spans 14 residues. In germline, CDR1 is MNHEY, CDR2 SVGAGI. Losses at the gene ends were 5 bases for V and 3 bases for J; bases not matched to a gene: 6. CDR3 loop: CASSHRGSDYGYTF. Written as DNA, the CDR3 is TGTGCCAGCAGTCACAGGGGCTCTGACTATGGCTACACCTTC.

This sequence joins TRBV11-2 and TRBJ2-7, with D perhaps matching TRBD1 (5 bases). Trimming shortened V by 7 bases and J by 2 bases, and 15 bases separated the two germline ends. The CDR3 is 14 residues long. The germline V gene encodes CDR1 SGHAT and CDR2 FQNNGV. CDR3 region: CASTRLGQTYEQYF. CDR3 in DNA: TGTGCCAGCACCAGACTGGGGCAGACCTACGAGCAGTACTTC.

The chain joins TRBV18 to TRBJ2-7; 9 bases are a match to TRBD1. Germline V gives CDR1 KGHSH, CDR2 LQKENI. The CDR3 is made up of 15 amino acids. V was pared by 2 bases and J by 2 bases, with 4 bases of the junction left unmatched. Here the CDR3 DNA reads TGTGCCAGCTCACCATCCGGGACAGGGACCTACGAGCAGTACTTC. Translating gives CASSPSGTGTYEQYF.

The rearrangement joins TRBV5-6 to TRBJ1-1, with TRBD1 matching over 7 bases. Germline V gives CDR1 SGHDT, CDR2 YYEEEE. This CDR3 spans 12 amino acids. The V gene end was trimmed by 7 bases and the J gene end by 8 bases; junction bases not matched to a gene: 8. CDR3 nucleotides: TGTGCCAGCCAACCTCTGACAGGGGAAGCTTTCTTT. It is translated as CASQPLTGEAFF.